The 18 T cell receptor beta chains presented below share a single source sample, sequenced in a study of read filtering for tumor transcriptome and immune sequencing (dated by TCRdb to the early 2020s). The sample was run on an Illumina HiSeq 4000. TCR libraries were constructed from roughly 380 ng RNA using the Immunoverse kit, and molecular barcoded adaptors covering alpha/delta and beta/gamma chains were employed. TCRdb cleaned the public reads at Q25 with fastp, built clones with MiXCR and kept in-frame beta chains. Rows matching on CDR3 protein sequence are summarized as one entry with the most common DNA and genes. This sample comprises more than 45,000 distinct CDR3 sequences, approximately 19% of them detected only once. The top ten clones comprise roughly 14% of the sample. The sample consisted of a population of CD138-negative cells sorted from bone marrow. Sample cell subset or site, as interpreted from the label and publication: bone marrow mononuclear cells depleted of CD138+ plasma/myeloma cells by negative magnetic selection. The origin of the receptors is a donor at least 40 years old with multiple myeloma.

As to this clonotype: The CDR3 does not close with the conserved phenylalanine or tryptophan, likely indicating a read error. This chain connects TRBV5-1 to TRBJ2-5; D may be TRBD2 (5 bases). This CDR3 is built from 13 residues. V was shortened by 7 bases and J by 5 bases, with 15 bases between the two germline ends. Per the germline V gene, CDR1 is SGHRS and CDR2 is YFSETQ. The CDR3 region has the DNA TGCGCCAGCGCGTCAACGGGGTTGGAGACCCAGTACTCC. Protein product: CASASTGLETQYS.

About this clonotype itself: A much bigger clone sits one base away, suggesting this may be a read error. CDR3 sequence: CATSRSGTGNTGELFF. CDR3 nucleotide sequence: TGTGCCACCAGCAGGAGCGGGACAGGGAACACCGGGGAGCTGTTTTTT. The chain links TRBV15 to TRBJ2-2, with a tentative D call TRBD1 (8 bases). The CDR3 length is 16 residues. CDR1 is LNHNV, CDR2 YYDKDF, per germline (reference sequence). V was clipped by 3 bases and J by 1 base, with 12 bases between them.

This clonotype was found many times. The chain links TRBV3-1 to TRBJ1-4; tentatively, D is TRBD1 (5 bases). From germline, CDR1 is LGHDT and CDR2 YNNKEL (reference sequence). The V end was cut by 8 bases, the J end by 0 bases, with 13 bases between. CDR3 size: 15 residues. CDR3 region: CASRGDGATNEKLFF. CDR3 in DNA: TGTGCCAGCCGGGGGGACGGCGCAACTAATGAAAAACTGTTTTTT.

Of note for this clonotype: Germline and junction disagree at one end, which may indicate a read error. The CDR3 is CAGSQDRSSGRETQYF. The CDR3 nucleotides are TGTGCCGGCAGCCAAGATAGGAGTAGCGGGAGAGAGACCCAGTACTTC. The rearrangement joins TRBV14 to TRBJ2-5; 9 positions match TRBD2. The CDR3 has 16 amino acids. CDR1 is SGHDN, CDR2 FVKESK, per germline.

The gene calls are TRBV3-1 and TRBJ1-2; possibly TRBD1 for D (6 bases). V lost 4 bases to trimming and J lost 4 bases, with 19 bases between them. The CDR3 contains 16 residues. The germline V gene encodes CDR1 LGHDT and CDR2 YNNKEL (reference sequence). The CDR3 coding sequence is TGTGCCAGCAGCCTACCCTCCCCGACAGGAGCCTATGGCTACACCTTC. This gives the protein CASSLPSPTGAYGYTF.

Many counts were recorded for this clonotype. The genes are TRBV6-2 or TRBV6-3 and TRBJ2-1; 8 bases agree with TRBD1. This CDR3 contains 17 residues. The V gene's germline CDR1 is MNHEY and CDR2 SVGEGT. V was pared by 0 bases and J by 8 bases, with 12 bases of the junction left unmatched. The CDR3 reads CASSYSTIQGASYEQFF. CDR3 in DNA: TGTGCCAGCAGTTACTCGACTATCCAGGGGGCGAGTTATGAGCAGTTCTTC.

In its sample, this clonotype was seen a few times. The chain has TRBV24-1 and TRBJ2-3; possibly TRBD2 for D (5 bases). CDR3 size: 15 residues. Deletions cut 2 bases from V and 6 bases from J, with 14 bases between. Germline CDR1 and CDR2: KGHDR and SFDVKD. CDR3: CATSDSRTGFDTQYF. The CDR3 DNA is TGTGCCACCAGTGATTCTCGGACTGGATTCGATACGCAGTATTTT.

This clonotype was seen ten or more times. The chain employs TRBV12-3 or TRBV12-4 and TRBJ2-7; D is ambiguous. Trimming took off 3 bases at V and 2 bases at J, with 5 bases between the two ends. The CDR3 is made up of 12 amino acids. CDR3 sequence: CASSFGTYEQYF. The CDR3 DNA reads TGTGCCAGCAGTTTTGGCACCTACGAGCAGTACTTC.

This clonotype was seen at least ten times. The CDR3 here is CASSQTSGNYEATDTQYF. The CDR3 coding sequence is TGTGCCAGCAGCCAGACTAGCGGGAACTATGAGGCCACAGATACGCAGTATTTT. This chain uses TRBV7-3 with TRBJ2-3; 11 bases align to TRBD2. Trimming at V came to 5 bases and at J to 2 bases, leaving 12 bases not matched to a gene. The CDR3 is 18 amino acids. The germline V gene encodes CDR1 SGHTA and CDR2 FQGTGA.

This clonotype was detected many times. The V gene is TRBV29-1, the J gene TRBJ2-3, with a possible D match to TRBD2 (5 bases). Per germline, CDR1 SQVTM and CDR2 ANQGSEA. This CDR3 has 15 residues. Trimming cost V 5 bases and J 2 bases, with 17 bases left between them. CDR3 coding DNA: TGCAGCGTTCGGGAAACACTGTCCCCCACAGATACGCAGTATTTT. The encoded protein is CSVRETLSPTDTQYF.

At least ten counts were recorded for this clonotype. The rearrangement joins TRBV12-3 or TRBV12-4 to TRBJ1-5; D is perhaps TRBD1 (6 bases). V was shortened by 6 bases and J by 3 bases, with 12 bases between the two germline ends. The CDR3 contains 14 residues. CDR3 protein: CASSLGQINQPQHF. As DNA, the CDR3 is TGTGCCAGCAGCCTTGGACAGATCAATCAGCCCCAGCATTTT.

This clonotype was counted ten times or more. The rearrangement uses TRBV29-1 and TRBJ2-3; 7 positions match TRBD2. The V gene's germline CDR1 is SQVTM and CDR2 ANQGSEA. The V gene end was trimmed by 3 bases and the J gene end by 1 base; junction bases not matched to a gene: 7. The CDR3 runs to 15 residues. The CDR3 nucleotides read TGCAGCGTTGACGGGAGGCATTTGGGCACAGATACGCAGTATTTT. Protein: CSVDGRHLGTDTQYF.

This clonotype has a single count. One end of the junction is discordant with germline, which a read error may explain. The J gene is TRBJ2-1, the V gene TRBV12-3 or TRBV12-4; D perhaps matches TRBD2 (5 bases). The length of the CDR3 is 15 residues. DNA for the CDR3: TGTGCCAGCACCGTCCGGGGTAACCTCTACAATGAGCAGTTCTTT. This codes for CASTVRGNLYNEQFF.

This clonotype was recorded at least ten times. This sequence joins TRBV19 and TRBJ2-2, with D possibly TRBD2 on 5 matching bases. Trimming removed 5 bases from V and 4 bases from J, with 8 bases in between. Germline V lookup: CDR1 LNHDA, CDR2 SQIVND (reference sequence). CDR3 length: 13 residues. The CDR3 coding sequence is TGTGCCAGTAGTCAAACTAGCACCGGGGAGCTGTTTTTT. This sequence encodes CASSQTSTGELFF.

The sample holds many counts of this clonotype. The V gene is TRBV5-1, the J gene TRBJ2-3, with 8 bases identical to TRBD2. Germline V lookup: CDR1 SGHRS, CDR2 YFSETQ. This CDR3 has 15 amino acids. The J segment lost 3 bases and the V segment lost 2 bases, leaving 5 bases of the junction unmatched. In DNA, the CDR3 is TGCGCCAGCAGCTTAACTAGCGGAGCAACAGATACGCAGTATTTT. It codes for CASSLTSGATDTQYF.

This clonotype was counted many times. The chain carries TRBV29-1 and TRBJ1-4; TRBD1 is a possible D gene (5 bases). The CDR3 runs to 13 residues. Germline V gives CDR1 SQVTM, CDR2 ANQGSEA. The V gene lost 4 bases and the J gene lost 0 bases, with 6 bases spanning the gap. As DNA, the CDR3 is TGCAGCGTTGGAGGGGCAACTAATGAAAAACTGTTTTTT. Its protein is CSVGGATNEKLFF.

Worth noting for this clonotype: A clone one base away is much larger, so this may be a read error. The CDR3 DNA reads TGTGCCAGCTTACGGGGGATGGACACTGAAGCTTTCTTT. Protein: CASLRGMDTEAFF. This sequence joins TRBV5-6 and TRBJ1-1; a possible D gene is TRBD1 (5 bases). The ends were cut back, 7 bases at V and 3 bases at J, with 13 bases in the middle. In germline, CDR1 is SGHDT, CDR2 YYEEEE. This CDR3 has 13 residues.

Many counts were recorded for this clonotype. The chain joins TRBV30 to TRBJ2-1, with D perhaps matching TRBD2 (5 bases). This CDR3 comprises 13 residues. Germline V gene lookup returns CDR1 GTSNPN and CDR2 SVGIG (reference sequence). V lost 3 bases and J 3 bases, leaving 9 bases between the germline ends. CDR3 nucleotides: TGTGCCTGGAGGCTAACTAGCTACAATGAGCAGTTCTTC. Translated, it gives CAWRLTSYNEQFF.